The present T cell receptor (beta chain) was sequenced within a study of blood T cell repertoires in COVID-19. Study context: T cells, B-cell-depleted T cells, or PBMCs supplied cDNA or gDNA.

Trimming removed 1 base at V and 7 bases at J, with 9 bases between. From germline, CDR1 is SGHNT and CDR2 YENEEA. The CDR3 is made up of 13 amino acids. As handled by the study authors: Estimation of nucleated cell counts was performed using reference gene primer amplification. Libraries were prepared by immunoSEQ multiplex PCR; TCRdb keeps only in-frame clonotypes and omits some of them. For V, J and clone size, that table is used; D and trimming come from the DNA. This sample has about 280,000 clones, with 88% found just once. Sequenced input: peripheral blood. The genes are TRBV11-3 and TRBJ2-3; the D gene is possibly TRBD2 (5 bases). This clonotype was sampled from a man between 18 and 35 years old with active or convalescent COVID-19. CDR3: CASSLVRGNTQYF. The CDR3, as DNA: TGTGCCAGCAGCTTAGTCCGGGGTAATACGCAGTATTTT.